What follows are 13 T cell receptor beta chains derived from one specimen sequenced in a study of blood T cell repertoires in COVID-19. Data came from immunoSEQ multiplex PCR; TCRdb stores just in-frame clones and leaves some out. The sample consists of about 87,000 clones, around nine tenths of them appearing once. The specimen was peripheral blood. These receptors were collected from a man in his forties with acute or convalescent COVID-19.

This clone came up a few times. The J gene is TRBJ2-5, the V gene TRBV30; maybe TRBD2 (6 bases). Trimming took 4 bases from V and 4 from J, leaving 10 bases between them. This CDR3 is built from 12 residues. Germline assignment: CDR1 GTSNPN and CDR2 SVGIG (reference sequence). As DNA, the CDR3 is TGTGCCTGGAATTTGGGGGGAGAGACCCAGTACTTC. Its protein is CAWNLGGETQYF.

The rearrangement links TRBV3-1 (or the pseudogene TRBV3-2) to TRBJ2-4, with D tentatively TRBD1 (5 bases). The V gene lost 7 bases and the J gene lost 1 base, with 11 bases spanning the gap. Germline V gene sequence: CDR1 LGHDT, CDR2 YNNKEL (reference sequence). CDR3 length equals 14 residues. In DNA, the CDR3 is TGTGCCAGCACTAGGGGTGAGGCCAAAAACATTCAGTACTTC. This gives the protein CASTRGEAKNIQYF.

The chain recombines TRBV5-8 with TRBJ1-1; tentatively, D is TRBD1 (6 bases). CDR1 is SGHTS, CDR2 YDEGEE, per germline. V lost 1 base and J 7 bases, leaving 14 bases between the germline ends. This CDR3 spans 14 amino acids. The CDR3 sequence: CASSLLPGHLEAFF. Here the CDR3 DNA reads TGTGCCAGCAGCTTGCTACCGGGACACCTTGAAGCTTTCTTT.

This chain joins TRBV5-4 and TRBJ1-2; 7 nucleotides align to TRBD1. CDR1 and CDR2 (germline): SGHNT, YYREEE (reference sequence). After removal of 4 bases from V and 8 bases from J, the junction contained 8 bases not matched to a gene. The CDR3 is made up of 13 amino acids. The CDR3 region has the DNA TGTGCCAGCAGCCTGGAGGGGGCGCGAGGCTACACCTTC. Encoded protein: CASSLEGARGYTF.

Written as DNA, the CDR3 is TGCAGTGCGAGGAGAACCGGGGAGCTGTTTTTT. Translating gives CSARRTGELFF. The rearrangement uses TRBV20-1 and TRBJ2-2; D is unresolved. Germline CDR1 reads DFQATT; CDR2 reads SNEGSKA (reference sequence). The CDR3 contains 11 residues. V gave up 6 bases and J gave up 5 bases, with 7 bases separating them.

DNA for the CDR3: TGTGCCAGCAGCTTAGGGGGGGGTTACAATGAGCAGTTCTTC. Its protein product is CASSLGGGYNEQFF. J is TRBJ2-1 and V is TRBV11-2; 7 nucleotides agree with TRBD2. Germline V gene sequence: CDR1 SGHAT, CDR2 FQNNGV. V shed 1 base, J shed 4 bases, and the junction held 1 base outside the gene matches. The CDR3 covers 14 residues. The full variable domain, in which reference TRBV11-2 and TRBJ2-1 provide the parts outside the CDR3, is EAGVAQSPRYKIIEKRQSVAFWCNPISGHATLYWYQQILGQGPKLLIQFQNNGVVDDSQLPKDRFSAERLKGVDSTLKIQPAKLEDSAVYLCASSLGGGYNEQFFGPGTRLTVL.

J is TRBJ1-1 and V is TRBV14, with D tentatively TRBD1 (5 bases). Trimming shortened V by 1 base and J by 5 bases, and 14 bases separated the two germline ends. Germline CDR1 and CDR2: SGHDN and FVKESK. The CDR3 has 15 residues. CDR3 DNA sequence: TGTGCCAGCAGCCAAGGTTATTCAGGGAGGACTGAAGCTTTCTTT. Translated: CASSQGYSGRTEAFF. Supplemented by reference TRBV14 and TRBJ1-1, the full variable domain reads EAGVTQFPSHSVIEKGQTVTLRCDPISGHDNLYWYRRVMGKEIKFLLHFVKESKQDESGMPNNRFLAERTGGTYSTLKVQPAELEDSGVYFCASSQGYSGRTEAFFGQGTRLTVV.

The rearrangement uses TRBV4-1 and TRBJ2-5; 9 bases fit TRBD1. Per the germline V gene, CDR1 is MGHRA and CDR2 is YSYEKL. V was pared by 1 base and J by 0 bases, with 0 bases of the junction left unmatched. The CDR3 covers 15 residues. DNA for the CDR3: TGCGCCAGCAGCCAAGGGGACAGGGACCAAGAGACCCAGTACTTC. Residues: CASSQGDRDQETQYF.

The chain recombines TRBV7-6 with TRBJ2-7; 10 positions agree with TRBD2. CDR1 is SGHVS and CDR2 is FNYEAQ in the germline V gene. V lost 2 bases and J lost 4; bases outside the gene matches: 11. CDR3 length: 17 residues. The CDR3 is CASSLSGASGSRYEQYF. DNA of the CDR3: TGTGCCAGCAGCTTAAGCGGGGCTAGCGGGAGCAGGTACGAGCAGTACTTC.

The chain couples TRBV4-1 to TRBJ2-1; 10 bases fit TRBD2. Germline CDR1 and CDR2: MGHRA and YSYEKL. The CDR3 spans 17 residues. The V gene end was trimmed by 2 bases and the J gene end by 10 bases; junction bases not matched to a gene: 14. The CDR3 nucleotides read TGCGCCAGCAGCCAACCCTCTGTCAGCGGGGGGGCGCGGGAGCAGTTCTTC. Its translation is CASSQPSVSGGAREQFF.

The rearrangement uses TRBV5-1 and TRBJ1-1; the match to TRBD1 covers 7 bases. V shed 1 base and J 5 bases; nucleotides not matched to a gene: 5. Germline-derived CDR1 and CDR2 are SGHRS and YFSETQ. The CDR3 runs 14 residues. CDR3 sequence (DNA): TGCGCCAGCAGCTTGAGGGACAGAGGAACTGAAGCTTTCTTT. It codes for CASSLRDRGTEAFF.

The chain combines TRBV18 with TRBJ2-1; 11 nucleotides match TRBD2. Germline V CDR1 and CDR2: KGHSH, LQKENI. The J segment lost 4 bases and the V segment lost 3 bases, leaving 5 bases of the junction unmatched. The length of the CDR3 is 16 residues. DNA for the CDR3: TGTGCCAGCTCACCTCCCACTAGCGGGGGATACAATGAGCAGTTCTTC. Its protein is CASSPPTSGGYNEQFF.

The gene calls are TRBV15 and TRBJ2-5; the D gene is possibly TRBD2 (5 bases). The CDR3 covers 15 residues. CDR1 LNHNV and CDR2 YYDKDF come from the germline V gene (reference sequence). V was pared by 8 bases and J by 0 bases, with 16 bases between. Here the CDR3 reads CATSSGTRYQETQYF. CDR3 DNA: TGTGCCACCTCATCCGGAACTAGGTACCAAGAGACCCAGTACTTC.